This T cell receptor (beta chain) was retrieved from a study of cytomegalovirus exposure and HLA in healthy donors. Concerning this clone: Its antigen remains unidentified.

Study-level results: In vitro, a few CMV-associated chains proved specific for CMV antigens.

The CDR3 is 14 amino acids. The V segment lost 7 bases and the J segment 4 bases; nucleotides outside the gene matches: 8. Germline values: CDR1 MNHNS, CDR2 SASEGT. PCR used 60 Vbeta primers and 13 Jbeta primers. The data were produced by immunoSEQ multiplex PCR, yet TCRdb's version contains in-frame clones alone and is incomplete. Among about 140,000 clones listed, 70% to 75% were seen once. The sample comprised PBMCs. The chain combines TRBV6-1 with TRBJ1-1; 8 nucleotides line up with TRBD1. This receptor was taken from a human donor in good health. The CDR3 DNA is TGTGCCAGCAACAAGGACAGGGTCGGCACTGAAGCTTTCTTT. Protein: CASNKDRVGTEAFF.